This entry lists 10 T cell receptor beta chains sequenced from one sample in a study of cytomegalovirus exposure and HLA in healthy donors. The PCR had 60 Vbeta and 13 Jbeta primers. TCRdb's table, derived via immunoSEQ multiplex PCR, lists solely in-frame clones and lacks some. Of under 200,000 clones listed, roughly 80% were seen once; the top ten hold 2% to 2.5%. The sample comprised PBMCs. The receptors shown here come from a man aged 55 to 70 in good health and CMV-seronegative.

V is TRBV5-4 and J is TRBJ2-7, with D unresolved. The CDR3 covers 12 residues. Germline loops: CDR1 SGHNT, CDR2 YYREEE (reference sequence). V was shortened by 4 bases and J by 3 bases, with 8 bases between the two germline ends. The CDR3 nucleotides read TGTGCCAGCAGCCGCTATGGCTACGAGCAGTACTTC. Residues: CASSRYGYEQYF.

The J gene is TRBJ1-2, the V gene TRBV6-5, with D maybe TRBD1 (5 bases). The CDR3 contains 13 residues. The V end lost 5 bases, the J end lost 8 bases, and 15 bases lay between the germline ends. In germline, CDR1 is MNHEY, CDR2 SVGAGI. The CDR3 loop is CASSPGQRGGYTF. CDR3 DNA sequence: TGTGCCAGCAGTCCGGGCCAAAGGGGAGGCTACACCTTC.

V usage is TRBV4-2 and J usage is TRBJ2-3; TRBD1 is a possible D gene (5 bases). The V end was cut by 4 bases, the J end by 5 bases, with 19 bases between. The CDR3 runs to 16 residues. The germline CDR1 and CDR2 sequences are LGHNA and YNFKEQ. CDR3 coding DNA: TGTGCCAGCAGCCCCAGGGCAAGCCCTCCTGGAGATACGCAGTATTTT. It specifies CASSPRASPPGDTQYF.

The chain links TRBV19 to TRBJ1-5; D gene ambiguous. V was shortened by 1 base and J by 4 bases, with 5 bases between the two germline ends. The germline CDR1 and CDR2 sequences are LNHDA and SQIVND (reference sequence). This CDR3 has 13 residues. CDR3 sequence (DNA): TGTGCCAGTAGTATAGGCAGAAATCAGCCCCAGCATTTT. This codes for CASSIGRNQPQHF.

To note about this clone: The junction and the germline gene differ at one end; a read error may be behind it. The chain joins TRBV6-1 to TRBJ1-5, with D maybe TRBD1 (6 bases). Germline values: CDR1 MNHNS, CDR2 SASEGT. This CDR3 spans 14 amino acids. This chain's CDR3 is CATHQGHSYQPQHF. The CDR3 DNA is TGTGCCACTCATCAGGGACATAGCTATCAGCCCCAGCATTTT.

This chain joins TRBV29-1 and TRBJ1-1; the D gene is possibly TRBD1 (5 bases). V was pared by 3 bases and J by 5 bases, with 16 bases between. The CDR3 totals 14 residues. The germline gives CDR1 SQVTM, CDR2 ANQGSEA. The CDR3 nucleotides read TGCAGCGTTGATCTAGGGACTGCAGGGACTGAAGCTTTCTTT. Translation gives CSVDLGTAGTEAFF.

The CDR3 sequence: CATAPGTAEPSNTGELFF. In nucleotides, the CDR3 is TGTGCTACGGCCCCCGGGACAGCGGAACCCTCGAACACCGGGGAGCTGTTTTTT. This chain links TRBV19 with TRBJ2-2, with TRBD1 matching 7 bases. This CDR3 region has 18 residues. Germline CDR1 LNHDA, CDR2 SQIVND (reference sequence).

V usage is TRBV10-3 and J usage is TRBJ2-7; 7 positions match TRBD1. Germline CDR1 reads ENHRY; CDR2 reads SYGVKD. J was trimmed by 6 bases and V by 2 bases; bases with no gene match: 4. This CDR3 contains 13 residues. The CDR3 loop reads CAISEDRAGEQYF. The DNA for the CDR3 is TGTGCCATCAGTGAGGACAGGGCGGGCGAGCAGTACTTC.

This chain links TRBV9 with TRBJ2-3; 7 bases match TRBD2. The CDR3 extends over 15 amino acids. Germline V gives CDR1 SGDLS, CDR2 YYNGEE. V was pared by 0 bases and J by 5 bases, with 6 bases of the junction left unmatched. The CDR3 nucleotides are TGTGCCAGCAGCGTAGAGGGCGGGAGAGGAGATACGCAGTATTTT. Translating it yields CASSVEGGRGDTQYF. The full variable domain, its missing parts supplied by reference TRBV9 and TRBJ2-3, is DSGVTQTPKHLITATGQRVTLRCSPRSGDLSVYWYQQSLDQGLQFLIQYYNGEERAKGNILERFSAQQFPDLHSELNLSSLELGDSALYFCASSVEGGRGDTQYFGPGTRLTVL.

This clone has only a few counts. The rearrangement joins TRBV13 to TRBJ2-5; D is possibly TRBD1 (5 bases). Germline-derived CDR1 and CDR2 are PRHDT and FYEKMQ (reference sequence). V was shortened by 5 bases and J by 1 base, with 17 bases between the two germline ends. This CDR3 is built from 16 residues. CDR3 sequence reads: CASSTRRVDSQETQYF. The CDR3, as DNA: TGTGCCAGCAGCACCCGCAGGGTCGATAGCCAAGAGACCCAGTACTTC.